This TCR beta chain was profiled in a study of blood T cell repertoires in COVID-19. Germline CDR1 reads SNHLY; CDR2 reads FYNNEI. Deletions cut 6 bases from V and 4 bases from J, with 9 bases between. The CDR3 spans 12 residues. Repertoires were generated with immunoSEQ multiplex PCR, while TCRdb's copy carries only in-frame clones and drops some. The sample carries about 320,000 clones, around 84% recorded once. Grouping used clinical history reported by participants in a survey and questionnaire. Two consecutive negative NP/OP PCR tests, clearance, or resolved symptoms defined Cohort 3 recovery. The sequence was collected from a woman aged 18-29 years who had recovered from COVID-19. The rearrangement joins TRBV2 to TRBJ1-1; D not certain. Sequencing used PBMCs or T cells enriched from blood (not recorded which). The CDR3 sequence: CASSRGSTEAFF. The CDR3 bases are TGTGCCAGCAGCCGTGGCTCCACTGAAGCTTTCTTT.